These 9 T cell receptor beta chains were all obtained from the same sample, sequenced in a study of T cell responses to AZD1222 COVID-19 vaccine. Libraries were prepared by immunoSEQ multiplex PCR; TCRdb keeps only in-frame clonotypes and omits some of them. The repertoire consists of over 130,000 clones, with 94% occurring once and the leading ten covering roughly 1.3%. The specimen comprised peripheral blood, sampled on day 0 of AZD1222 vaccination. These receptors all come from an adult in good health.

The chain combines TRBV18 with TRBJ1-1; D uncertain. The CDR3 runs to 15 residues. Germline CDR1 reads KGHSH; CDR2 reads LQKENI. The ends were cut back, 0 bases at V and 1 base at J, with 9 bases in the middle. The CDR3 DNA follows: TGTGCCAGCTCACCACCGGCAGGCGCGAACACTGAAGCTTTCTTT. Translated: CASSPPAGANTEAFF.

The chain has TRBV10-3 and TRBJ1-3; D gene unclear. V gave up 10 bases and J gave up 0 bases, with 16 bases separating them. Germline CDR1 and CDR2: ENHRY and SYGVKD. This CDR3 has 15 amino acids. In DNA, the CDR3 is TGTGCCACCGAGAACCCCCTGATCTCTGGAAACACCATATATTTT. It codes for CATENPLISGNTIYF.

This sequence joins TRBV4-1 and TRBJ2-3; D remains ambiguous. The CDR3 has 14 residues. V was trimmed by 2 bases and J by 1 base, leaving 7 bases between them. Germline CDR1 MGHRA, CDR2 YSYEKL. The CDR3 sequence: CASSQHERTDTQYF. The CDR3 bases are TGCGCCAGCAGCCAACACGAGCGCACAGATACGCAGTATTTT.

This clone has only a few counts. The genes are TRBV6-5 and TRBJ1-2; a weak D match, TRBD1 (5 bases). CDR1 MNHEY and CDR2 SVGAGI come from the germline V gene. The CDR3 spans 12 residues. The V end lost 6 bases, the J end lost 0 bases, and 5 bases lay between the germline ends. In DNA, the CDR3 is TGTGCCAGCAGGGGGCCTAACTATGGCTACACCTTC. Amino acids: CASRGPNYGYTF.

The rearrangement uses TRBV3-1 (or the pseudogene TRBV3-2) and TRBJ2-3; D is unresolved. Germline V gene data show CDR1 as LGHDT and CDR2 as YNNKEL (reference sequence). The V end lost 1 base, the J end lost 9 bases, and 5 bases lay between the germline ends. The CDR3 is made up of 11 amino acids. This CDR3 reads CASSQGETQYF. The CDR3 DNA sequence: TGTGCCAGCAGCCAAGGGGAAACGCAGTATTTT.

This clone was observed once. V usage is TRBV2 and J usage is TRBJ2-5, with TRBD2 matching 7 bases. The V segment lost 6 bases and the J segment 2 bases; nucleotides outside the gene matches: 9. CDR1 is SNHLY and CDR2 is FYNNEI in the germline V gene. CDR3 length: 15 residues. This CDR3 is CASRREPGLQETQYF. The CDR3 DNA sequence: TGTGCCAGCAGACGTGAGCCGGGACTACAAGAGACCCAGTACTTC.

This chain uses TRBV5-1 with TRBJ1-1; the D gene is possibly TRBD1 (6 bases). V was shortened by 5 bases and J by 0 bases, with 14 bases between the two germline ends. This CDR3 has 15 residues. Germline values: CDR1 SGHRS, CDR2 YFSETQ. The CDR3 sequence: CASSGQSDMNTEAFF. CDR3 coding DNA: TGCGCCAGCAGTGGACAGTCTGACATGAACACTGAAGCTTTCTTT.

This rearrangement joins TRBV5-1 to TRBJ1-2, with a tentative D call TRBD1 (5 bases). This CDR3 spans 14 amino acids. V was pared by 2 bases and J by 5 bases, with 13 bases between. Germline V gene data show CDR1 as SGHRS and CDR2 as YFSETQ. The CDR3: CASSLGTAIYGYTF. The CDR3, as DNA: TGCGCCAGCAGCTTAGGGACCGCAATTTATGGCTACACCTTC.

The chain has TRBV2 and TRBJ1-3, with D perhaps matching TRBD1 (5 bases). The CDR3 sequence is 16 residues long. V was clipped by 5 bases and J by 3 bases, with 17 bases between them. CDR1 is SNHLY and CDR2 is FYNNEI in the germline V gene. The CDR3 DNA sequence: TGTGCCAGCAGTATCCACTCACGGGGCTTTGGAAACACCATATATTTT. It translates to CASSIHSRGFGNTIYF.